This T cell receptor beta chain was observed in a study of CD8 T cells in ankylosing spondylitis. Study observations and caveats: Relatively scarce in peripheral blood, disease-linked clones were CD8+. Past studies reported some motif variants in reactive arthritis synovial fluid and blood. Eight highly homologous variants formed a TCR beta motif that appeared characteristic of ankylosing spondylitis blood.

MiXCR, run by TCRdb on the 5' RACE reads, gives a single entry per CDR3 protein. The sample has 130,000 or so distinct CDR3 sequences, under 20% seen once. About this clonotype: Antigen unknown.

The CDR3 runs to 15 residues. Germline assignment: CDR1 SGHRS and CDR2 YFSETQ. The trim removed 4 bases at V and 4 bases at J, leaving 8 bases unmatched. V usage is TRBV5-1 and J usage is TRBJ1-2; 9 bases are a match to TRBD1. The sequence came from a male donor with ankylosing spondylitis. The sequenced sample consisted of blood, either unsorted or a sorted T cell fraction (not recorded which). The CDR3 DNA follows: TGCGCCAGCAGCACTTGGACAGGGGATACCTATGGCTACACCTTC. Its protein product is CASSTWTGDTYGYTF.